This note documents a single T cell receptor (beta chain) sequence. The data belong to a study of blood T cell repertoires in COVID-19. V shed 3 bases and J 6 bases; nucleotides not matched to a gene: 4. This CDR3 region has 15 residues. The germline CDR1 and CDR2 sequences are MGHRA and YSYEKL. Source study methods: Amplification of reference gene primers was used by the study to estimate nucleated cell counts. The method was immunoSEQ multiplex PCR; TCRdb's version includes in-frame clones alone and lacks a portion of them. The DNA was the basis for D and trimming; V, J and clone size are from that table. The sample shows some 390,000 clones, 70% to 90% of them seen only once.

This TCR was recovered from a human donor in a cohort sampled during active COVID-19. The sequencing sample was made of peripheral blood. This chain uses TRBV4-1 with TRBJ2-3; 12 bases agree with TRBD2. CDR3 DNA sequence: TGCGCCAGCAGCCAGACTAGCGGGAGTTTGGATACGCAGTATTTT. This encodes CASSQTSGSLDTQYF.